These 17 T cell receptor beta chains came from one sample sequenced in a study of OX40 agonist ivuxolimab in advanced cancers. Clones were sequenced by immunoSEQ multiplex PCR, and TCRdb holds only the in-frame ones, with some missing. Here the sample spans tens of thousands of clones, about 82% being singletons. Sequenced material: CD4+ or CD8+ T cells sorted from blood, taken in a trial of the OX40 agonist ivuxolimab. These receptors all stem from an adult with an advanced solid tumor such as melanoma, head and neck, liver or kidney cancer.

The CDR3 DNA reads as TGTGCCATCAGTGATAGCGGGGGTAACGATGAGCAGTTCTTC. It codes for CAISDSGGNDEQFF. The chain uses TRBV10-3 and TRBJ2-1; 9 nucleotides line up with TRBD2. CDR1 is ENHRY and CDR2 is SYGVKD in the germline V gene. CDR3 length: 14 amino acids. V lost 3 bases and J lost 8; bases outside the gene matches: 5.

The chain's CDR3 is CASSLAFTNTGELFF. The CDR3 DNA follows: TGCGCCAGCAGCTTGGCCTTTACGAACACCGGGGAGCTGTTTTTT. The chain uses TRBV5-1 and TRBJ2-2, with no clear D. The CDR3 has 15 residues. The germline gives CDR1 SGHRS, CDR2 YFSETQ. V shed 0 bases and J shed 0 bases, with 6 bases lying between them.

The chain carries TRBV9 and TRBJ2-1; 7 positions match TRBD2. From germline, CDR1 is SGDLS and CDR2 YYNGEE. With 6 bases clipped from V and 4 bases from J, the junction kept 10 bases outside the gene matches. This CDR3 comprises 15 residues. The DNA of the CDR3 is TGTGCCAGCACCCCGAGGAGGGAGGGATACAATGAGCAGTTCTTC. It translates to CASTPRREGYNEQFF.

This clone was found once. This rearrangement joins TRBV18 to TRBJ2-2; a possible D gene is TRBD2 (5 bases). Germline CDR1 and CDR2: KGHSH and LQKENI. The CDR3 loop spans 14 amino acids. Trimming cost V 2 bases and J 6 bases, with 10 bases left between them. The DNA for the CDR3 is TGTGCCAGCTCACCATCCTCCGGGGCCGGGGAGCTGTTTTTT. It encodes CASSPSSGAGELFF.

The chain combines TRBV7-7 with TRBJ2-5, with TRBD1 matching 9 bases. Germline lookup yields CDR1 SSHAT and CDR2 FNYEAQ (reference sequence). This CDR3 spans 15 amino acids. The junction had 11 bases not matched to a gene; V was cut back by 7 bases and J by 5 bases. CDR3 DNA sequence: TGTGCCAGCAACCTTGGACAGGGGATTGGTGAGACCCAGTACTTC. As protein: CASNLGQGIGETQYF.

The J gene is TRBJ2-1, the V gene TRBV4-1; D possibly corresponds to TRBD2 (6 bases). With 3 bases removed from V and 0 bases from J, the gap between germline ends came to 9 bases. Germline values: CDR1 MGHRA, CDR2 YSYEKL. The CDR3 spans 15 residues. The CDR3 sequence is CASSQRGSSYNEQFF. In DNA form, the CDR3 reads TGCGCCAGCAGCCAGCGGGGCAGCTCCTACAATGAGCAGTTCTTC.

The chain recombines TRBV15 with TRBJ2-7, with TRBD1 matching over 7 bases. Germline trimming cut 2 bases from V and 4 bases from J; bases unmatched to any gene: 5. Germline CDR1 is LNHNV and CDR2 is YYDKDF (reference sequence). The CDR3 spans 14 residues. CDR3 in DNA: TGTGCCACCAGCAGACCGGGACAGTCTTACGAGCAGTACTTC. Its protein is CATSRPGQSYEQYF.

The V gene is TRBV5-1, the J gene TRBJ2-6, with unresolved D. The CDR3 length is 16 residues. CDR1 is SGHRS, CDR2 YFSETQ, per germline. Trimming took off 0 bases at V and 0 bases at J, with 7 bases between the two ends. Written as DNA, the CDR3 is TGCGCCAGCAGCTTGGGTGGAGCCTCTGGGGCCAACGTCCTGACTTTC. It translates to CASSLGGASGANVLTF.

The rearrangement joins TRBV11-2 to TRBJ2-5, with TRBD2 matching over 9 bases. There are 17 residues in the CDR3. Looked up from germline, CDR1 is SGHAT and CDR2 is FQNNGV. The V and J ends lost 5 bases and 5 bases, in that order; junction bases with no gene match: 15. The CDR3 loop is CASSLRWGGRAVETQYF. The CDR3 coding sequence is TGTGCCAGCAGCCTCAGGTGGGGCGGGAGGGCCGTTGAGACCCAGTACTTC.

This chain uses TRBV6-5 with TRBJ1-1; D perhaps matches TRBD1 (5 bases). This CDR3 has 14 amino acids. CDR1 and CDR2 from the germline V gene are MNHEY and SVGAGI. V was clipped by 5 bases and J by 4 bases, with 14 bases between them. CDR3 sequence reads: CASSHGGIRTEAFF. CDR3 DNA: TGTGCCAGCAGTCACGGGGGGATTCGCACTGAAGCTTTCTTT.

The chain combines TRBV5-1 with TRBJ1-4; weak D call: TRBD1 (6 bases). V dropped 3 bases and J dropped 8 bases, with 14 bases sitting between them. Germline lookup yields CDR1 SGHRS and CDR2 YFSETQ. The CDR3 has 14 residues. Here the CDR3 DNA reads TGCGCCAGCAGCTCAGGGGCCGTGGAGGAAAAACTGTTTTTT. Protein product: CASSSGAVEEKLFF.

This clone occurred a few times. The V call is TRBV14, the J call TRBJ2-7; 7 positions agree with TRBD1. V lost 1 base, J lost 7 bases, and 10 bases stayed unmatched. The V gene's germline CDR1 is SGHDN and CDR2 FVKESK. The length of the CDR3 is 15 residues. The DNA for the CDR3 is TGTGCCAGCAGCCAAGCGGGCCAGGGGGTTTGGGAGCAGTACTTC. As protein: CASSQAGQGVWEQYF.

J is TRBJ2-3 and V is TRBV6-1; weak D call: TRBD2 (5 bases). CDR3 size: 13 residues. Per germline, CDR1 MNHNS and CDR2 SASEGT. Deletions cut 9 bases from V and 7 bases from J, with 17 bases between. DNA for the CDR3: TGTGCCAGTAGTATTCCGGACTTAAATACGCAGTATTTT. This gives the protein CASSIPDLNTQYF.

The gene calls are TRBV7-6 and TRBJ1-1; D perhaps matches TRBD1 (6 bases). This CDR3 is 13 amino acids long. Trimming cost V 4 bases and J 7 bases, with 13 bases left between them. From germline, CDR1 is SGHVS and CDR2 FNYEAQ. In DNA, the CDR3 is TGTGCCAGCAGCTCCCAGGGGACGTTTGAAGCTTTCTTT. Translated, it gives CASSSQGTFEAFF.

The rearrangement links TRBV30 to TRBJ1-5, with 10 bases identical to TRBD1. In germline, CDR1 is GTSNPN, CDR2 SVGIG (reference sequence). J lost 1 base, V lost 1 base, and 7 bases had no gene match. CDR3 length equals 17 residues. The CDR3 DNA reads as TGTGCCTGGAGTGGCGACAGGGGGCCGGGGAGCAATCAGCCCCAGCATTTT. This codes for CAWSGDRGPGSNQPQHF.

This chain joins TRBV18 and TRBJ2-5; D is perhaps TRBD2 (5 bases). The CDR3 loop spans 14 amino acids. Deletions cut 2 bases from V and 4 bases from J, with 11 bases between. Germline-derived CDR1 and CDR2 are KGHSH and LQKENI. The CDR3 sequence is CASSPVRVVETQYF. The CDR3 DNA reads TGTGCCAGCTCACCAGTGAGGGTAGTAGAGACCCAGTACTTC.

The chain combines TRBV6-1 with TRBJ1-5; 10 bases are a match to TRBD1. The CDR3 covers 19 residues. CDR1 MNHNS and CDR2 SASEGT come from the germline V gene. After removal of 3 bases from V and 0 bases from J, the junction contained 11 bases not matched to a gene. The CDR3 spells CASSDRGDRGLYSNQPQHF. CDR3 nucleotide sequence: TGTGCCAGCAGTGACAGAGGAGACAGGGGGCTCTATAGCAATCAGCCCCAGCATTTT.